A selection of T cell receptor beta chains follows, all from one sample in a study of a mutant IDH1 vaccine in newly diagnosed glioma. The antigens of these receptors remain unknown. This table comes from immunoSEQ multiplex PCR, and its TCRdb copy is limited to in-frame clones, with some not included. The profile shows around 65,000 clones, roughly 80% of them singletons. The sequences come from PBMCs, collected from a glioma patient whose treatment included an IDH1 peptide vaccine. The source is a man over 45 with glioma. The CDR3 runs from the conserved cysteine through the conserved F or W. Each record gives: J gene, V gene, D gene, clone size, CDR3 protein, CDR3 DNA. A D gene is named only where the DNA matches it firmly. Only part of the rows carry a size: once, few, many, or a class if the clone is expanded.

TRBJ2-1	TRBV6-1	NA	NA	CASTPTGDGEQFF	TGTGCCAGCACCCCGACGGGGGATGGAGAGCAGTTCTTC
TRBJ1-3	TRBV6-5	NA	NA	CASRGHAGNTIYF	TGTGCCAGCAGGGGGCATGCTGGAAACACCATATATTTT
TRBJ1-6	TRBV6-1	TRBD1	NA	CASRTDRGDTLHF	TGTGCCAGCAGGACGGACAGGGGGGATACCCTCCACTTT
TRBJ1-1	TRBV27	NA	NA	CASSFGHYAEAFF	TGTGCCAGCAGTTTTGGGCATTATGCTGAAGCTTTCTTT
TRBJ1-1	TRBV7-2	NA	NA	CASSEGSGDGTEAFF	TGTGCCAGCAGCGAAGGCTCCGGGGATGGTACTGAAGCTTTCTTT
TRBJ2-2	TRBV19	TRBD2	NA	CASTNSGRRTGELFF	TGTGCCAGTACCAATAGCGGGAGAAGGACCGGGGAGCTGTTTTTT
TRBJ2-7	TRBV19	NA	NA	CASSRVGISYEQYF	TGTGCCAGTAGTAGAGTGGGGATCTCCTACGAGCAGTACTTC
TRBJ2-2	TRBV9	NA	NA	CASSPEDRGAGVGTGELFF	TGTGCCAGCAGTCCGGAGGACAGGGGAGCGGGAGTTGGCACCGGGGAGCTGTTTTTT
TRBJ2-2	TRBV25-1	NA	NA	CASSESRFTGELFF	TGTGCCAGCAGTGAATCTAGGTTCACCGGGGAGCTGTTTTTT
TRBJ2-2	TRBV5-1	TRBD1	NA	CASSQFGQQGAGELFF	TGCGCCAGCAGCCAGTTTGGGCAACAGGGGGCCGGGGAGCTGTTTTTT
TRBJ2-7	TRBV29-1	TRBD2	NA	CSVTRVKLAGAYEQYF	TGCAGCGTGACGCGTGTAAAACTAGCGGGAGCCTACGAGCAGTACTTC
TRBJ2-1	TRBV27	NA	NA	CASSEWGEYYNEQFF	TGTGCCAGCAGTGAATGGGGGGAATACTACAATGAGCAGTTCTTC
TRBJ1-4	TRBV6-1	NA	few	CASSEEWAGEKLFF	TGTGCCAGCAGTGAAGAATGGGCGGGTGAAAAACTGTTTTTT
TRBJ1-2	TRBV2	NA	NA	CASSEVAGGYTF	TGTGCCAGCAGTGAAGTGGCAGGAGGCTACACCTTC
TRBJ1-6	TRBV19	NA	NA	CASSFSVYNSPLHF	TGTGCCAGTAGTTTCTCGGTCTATAATTCACCCCTCCACTTT
TRBJ2-7	TRBV6-5	TRBD1	NA	CASSPRTGYHEQYF	TGTGCCAGCAGTCCTCGGACAGGGTACCACGAGCAGTACTTC
TRBJ1-1	TRBV28	NA	few	CASSPTAMNTEAFF	TGTGCCAGCAGTCCAACAGCCATGAACACTGAAGCTTTCTTT
TRBJ1-4	TRBV7-8	NA	NA	CASTLNSLGGEKLFF	TGTGCCAGCACCCTGAATTCCTTGGGGGGCGAAAAACTGTTTTTT
TRBJ2-3	TRBV5-5	TRBD1	NA	CASSSTGDLAGTQYF	TGTGCCAGCAGCTCCACAGGGGACCTCGCAGGTACGCAGTATTTT
TRBJ1-1	TRBV2	NA	few	CASSLQGNTEAFF	TGTGCCAGCAGTTTACAGGGGAACACTGAAGCTTTCTTT
TRBJ1-1	TRBV6-6	TRBD1	few	CASSQTGKIDTEAFF	TGTGCCAGCAGCCAGACAGGGAAGATCGACACTGAAGCTTTCTTT
TRBJ2-3	TRBV13	NA	NA	CASSPGRVDTQYF	TGTGCCAGCAGCCCCGGAAGGGTGGATACGCAGTATTTT
TRBJ2-1	TRBV5-1	NA	NA	CASSWDGSFLGEQFF	TGCGCCAGCAGCTGGGACGGAAGTTTTTTGGGTGAGCAGTTCTTC
TRBJ2-1	TRBV18	NA	NA	CASSLGLLNEQFF	TGTGCCAGCTCACTCGGACTCCTCAATGAGCAGTTCTTC
TRBJ2-3	TRBV5-4	TRBD2	NA	CASSPTGRGVQYF	TGTGCCAGCAGCCCCACAGGGCGGGGGGTCCAGTATTTT
TRBJ2-1	TRBV4-1	NA	NA	CASSHRSDSYNEQFF	TGCGCCAGCAGCCACAGAAGCGACTCCTACAATGAGCAGTTCTTC
TRBJ2-3	TRBV6-6	NA	NA	CASSYEDTQYF	TGTGCCAGCAGTTACGAAGATACGCAGTATTTT
TRBJ1-1	TRBV10-3	NA	NA	CAISDRGSGNTEAFF	TGTGCCATCAGTGATAGGGGGAGTGGAAACACTGAAGCTTTCTTT
TRBJ1-5	TRBV5-5	NA	NA	CASSLVWDQPQHF	TGTGCCAGCAGCCTTGTCTGGGATCAGCCCCAGCATTTT
TRBJ2-1	TRBV20-1	TRBD2	NA	CMGGNNEQFF	TGCATGGGAGGGAACAATGAGCAGTTCTTC
TRBJ2-1	TRBV5-5	NA	NA	CASSPRGVDEQFF	TGTGCCAGCAGCCCAAGGGGAGTAGATGAGCAGTTCTTC
TRBJ1-2	TRBV4-3	NA	NA	CASSQDPSGRSYGYTF	TGCGCCAGCAGCCAAGACCCGAGCGGACGTAGCTATGGCTACACCTTC
TRBJ1-1	TRBV7-9	TRBD1	few	CASVGQGATEAFF	TGTGCCAGCGTAGGACAGGGGGCGACTGAAGCTTTCTTT
TRBJ2-7	TRBV7-9	NA	NA	CASSPRTKIPYEQYF	TGTGCCAGCAGCCCCCGAACTAAAATCCCCTACGAGCAGTACTTC
TRBJ1-5	TRBV5-5	TRBD1	NA	CASSRSATGGAGVRQPQHF	TGTGCCAGCAGCAGATCGGCTACAGGGGGCGCCGGGGTTCGTCAGCCCCAGCATTTT
TRBJ2-7	TRBV20-1	NA	NA	CSARESYEQYF	TGCAGTGCTCGGGAGTCCTACGAGCAGTACTTC
TRBJ2-1	TRBV7-9	NA	NA	CASSPFGGASYNEQFF	TGTGCCAGCAGCCCCTTCGGGGGAGCTTCTTACAATGAGCAGTTCTTC
TRBJ1-2	TRBV5-1	TRBD1	NA	CASSLQGRDNYGYTF	TGCGCCAGCAGCTTACAGGGGCGCGATAACTATGGCTACACCTTC
TRBJ2-7	TRBV5-1	NA	once	CASSTRGGIEHHEQYF	TGCGCCAGCAGCACCAGGGGGGGGATTGAGCACCACGAGCAGTACTTC
TRBJ2-1	TRBV9	NA	NA	CASSVDPYSGSYNEQFF	TGTGCCAGCAGCGTAGATCCCTACAGTGGGTCCTACAATGAGCAGTTCTTC
TRBJ2-7	TRBV7-8	NA	NA	CASSPEGGDYEQYF	TGTGCCAGCAGCCCCGAGGGGGGTGACTACGAGCAGTACTTC
TRBJ2-7	TRBV29-1	NA	NA	CSVNDLDSYEQYF	TGCAGCGTTAACGACCTCGACTCCTACGAGCAGTACTTC
TRBJ2-3	TRBV9	NA	NA	CASSVAPEGSTDTQYF	TGTGCCAGCAGCGTAGCCCCGGAGGGGAGCACAGATACGCAGTATTTT
TRBJ1-2	TRBV27	TRBD1	NA	CASSDRTGGDYGYTF	TGTGCCAGCAGCGATAGGACAGGGGGAGATTATGGCTACACCTTC
TRBJ2-7	TRBV18	TRBD2	NA	CASSPGLAGDEQYF	TGTGCCAGCTCACCGGGACTAGCGGGAGACGAGCAGTACTTC
TRBJ2-7	TRBV6-5	NA	NA	CASSLTGYEQYF	TGTGCCAGCAGCCTCACAGGTTACGAGCAGTACTTC
TRBJ2-2	TRBV2	TRBD1	NA	CASSKDRIHGPAYTGELFF	TGTGCCAGCAGCAAGGACAGGATCCACGGTCCGGCTTACACCGGGGAGCTGTTTTTT
TRBJ2-7	TRBV2	TRBD1	NA	CASSVNRGYEQYF	TGTGCCAGCAGTGTAAACAGGGGCTACGAGCAGTACTTC
TRBJ1-3	TRBV14	NA	once	CASSLRSLRGNTIYF	TGTGCCAGCAGCCTACGGTCCCTCCGGGGAAACACCATATATTTT
TRBJ1-2	TRBV29-1	TRBD1	NA	CSVGTELYGYTF	TGCAGCGTAGGGACAGAACTCTATGGCTACACCTTC
TRBJ2-3	TRBV13	TRBD1	once	CASSLGQGRLGDTDTQYF	TGTGCCAGCAGCTTAGGACAGGGGAGATTGGGGGACACAGATACGCAGTATTTT
TRBJ2-1	TRBV10-1	TRBD2	NA	CALRLAGFGYEQFF	TGCGCCTTACGACTAGCGGGGTTCGGGTATGAGCAGTTCTTC
TRBJ1-2	TRBV6-6	NA	few	CASSPWGSGGYTF	TGTGCCAGCAGTCCTTGGGGGTCGGGTGGCTACACCTTC
TRBJ2-7	TRBV5-1	TRBD1	NA	CASSRTGTGSNEQYF	TGCGCCAGCAGTCGCACCGGGACAGGTTCCAACGAGCAGTACTTC
TRBJ1-4	TRBV4-1	NA	few	CASRKSGGFNEKLFF	TGCGCCAGCCGCAAATCGGGAGGGTTTAATGAAAAACTGTTTTTT